This T cell receptor (beta chain) was observed in a study of beta chain features in type 1 diabetes. A word on this clone: Its antigen remains unknown.

Every bit of the isolated RNA underwent reverse transcription, so sequencing read expressed TCRB transcripts. Data came from immunoSEQ multiplex PCR; TCRdb stores just in-frame clones and leaves some out. The data show some 290,000 clones, around an eighth seen once. The study, taken as a whole, reports: Reduced insertions and increased deletions marked VDJ junctions in type 1 diabetes patients. All four CD4+ subsets from Type 1 diabetes patients carried moderately but significantly shorter TCRB CDR3s.

The germline V gene encodes CDR1 SGDLS and CDR2 YYNGEE. The ends lost 8 bases at V and 0 bases at J; junction bases unmatched: 6. The length of the CDR3 is 15 residues. The sequence was obtained from a man aged 30 to 45 with type 1 diabetes. Sequenced input: naive CD4+ T cells from blood. The chain combines TRBV9 with TRBJ2-1; 9 bases are shared with TRBD2. The CDR3: CASSPAGGSYNEQFF. The CDR3 DNA reads TGTGCCAGTTCCCCAGCGGGAGGCTCCTACAATGAGCAGTTCTTC.